This T cell receptor beta chain comes out of a study of CD8+CD57+ T cells in acquired aplastic anemia. Study overall: Recorded DNA amounts for sorted CD4+ and CD8+ cells had an average of approximately 3 ug.

All sequencing subjects had displayed CD8+CD57+ cell expansion on flow cytometry. Using genomic DNA as the template, TCR beta VDJ and CDR3 profiling was carried out. MiXCR was run by TCRdb on the reads, yielding one entry per CDR3 protein. Of 200,000 to 250,000 distinct CDR3 sequences listed, under 55% are singletons. Overall study findings and caveats: Patients and controls shared 25 to 35 CD8+ CDR3 sequences, which appeared highly expressed in patients and within their immunodominant clones.

This clonotype was recorded at least ten times. What it binds is not known. This receptor was obtained from a human donor with aplastic anemia. The specimen sequenced was sorted CD4+, CD8+, or CD8+CD57+ T cells (not recorded which) from PBMCs.

In DNA form, the CDR3 reads TGTGCCAGCAGTGGGTACGGGGGGTACACAGATACGCAGTATTTT. The encoded protein is CASSGYGGYTDTQYF. The V call is TRBV12-3 or TRBV12-4, the J call TRBJ2-3; 7 nucleotides match TRBD2. The J segment lost 2 bases and the V segment lost 5 bases, leaving 7 bases of the junction unmatched. There are 15 residues in the CDR3.